A single sample gave rise to the 32 T cell receptor beta chains below, sequenced in a study of blood T cell repertoires in COVID-19. Clones were sequenced by immunoSEQ multiplex PCR, and TCRdb holds only the in-frame ones, with some missing. The sample records 130,000 or so clones, roughly 80% being singletons. The sequencing input was peripheral blood. Source of these receptors: a woman aged 55-75 years with acute or convalescent COVID-19.

V usage is TRBV5-1 and J usage is TRBJ2-3; TRBD1 might be the D (6 bases). The CDR3 is 16 residues long. Trimming pared 0 bases from V and 0 bases from J, leaving 11 bases between. CDR1 and CDR2 from the germline V gene are SGHRS and YFSETQ. The chain's CDR3 is CASSLGQATSTDTQYF. CDR3 bases: TGCGCCAGCAGCTTGGGACAGGCCACTAGCACAGATACGCAGTATTTT.

J is TRBJ1-1 and V is TRBV27, with TRBD1 matching over 7 bases. The trim removed 6 bases at V and 1 base at J, leaving 11 bases unmatched. This CDR3 contains 16 residues. Germline loops: CDR1 MNHEY, CDR2 SMNVEV (reference sequence). CDR3 sequence reads: CASSRQGSGSNTEAFF. CDR3 DNA sequence: TGTGCCAGCAGCCGACAGGGAAGTGGATCGAACACTGAAGCTTTCTTT.

The chain is built from TRBV5-1 and TRBJ2-2; D unresolved. Trimming stripped 5 bases from V and 1 base from J, with 12 bases between. In germline, CDR1 is SGHRS, CDR2 YFSETQ. CDR3 length: 15 residues. CDR3 in amino acids: CASRRPRMNTGELFF. In DNA form, the CDR3 reads TGCGCCAGCAGACGACCTAGGATGAACACCGGGGAGCTGTTTTTT.

The V gene is TRBV30, the J gene TRBJ1-6, with D perhaps matching TRBD1 (5 bases). V lost 1 base, J lost 5 bases, and 15 bases lay in between. CDR3 length: 16 amino acids. Germline CDR1 is GTSNPN and CDR2 is SVGIG (reference sequence). CDR3 DNA: TGTGCCTGGAGTGACCCAAGGGGTGTCAATAATTCACCCCTCCACTTT. The encoded protein is CAWSDPRGVNNSPLHF.

This chain joins TRBV11-2 and TRBJ1-4; no clear D. Germline V CDR1 and CDR2: SGHAT, FQNNGV. The CDR3 runs to 11 residues. V gave up 2 bases and J gave up 14 bases, with 9 bases separating them. The CDR3 DNA reads as TGTGCCAGCAGCTTAAATCAGATTCTGTTTTTT. Translated: CASSLNQILFF.

This clone has more than one count but fewer than ten. This rearrangement joins TRBV18 to TRBJ1-3; no firm D call. Germline CDR1 reads KGHSH; CDR2 reads LQKENI. V lost 2 bases to trimming and J lost 4 bases, with 9 bases between them. The CDR3 length is 14 residues. This chain's CDR3 is CASSPEVPGNTIYF. In DNA form, the CDR3 reads TGTGCCAGCTCACCAGAGGTTCCGGGAAACACCATATATTTT.

The chain recombines TRBV19 with TRBJ2-3; 12 bases are shared with TRBD2. V lost 9 bases and J lost 6; bases outside the gene matches: 4. The germline gives CDR1 LNHDA, CDR2 SQIVND (reference sequence). The CDR3 loop spans 13 amino acids. The CDR3 bases are TGTGCCAGCAGGACTAGCGGGGAGGATACGCAGTATTTT. Translated: CASRTSGEDTQYF.

For the CDR3, the DNA is TGTGCCAGCAGTGAGGGGGGACAGAGCACAGATACGCAGTATTTT. Its protein is CASSEGGQSTDTQYF. The rearrangement joins TRBV6-1 to TRBJ2-3; weak D call: TRBD1 (7 bases). Germline V gene sequence: CDR1 MNHNS, CDR2 SASEGT. The V end lost 3 bases, the J end lost 0 bases, and 10 bases lay between the germline ends. The length of the CDR3 is 15 residues.

This chain connects TRBV24-1 to TRBJ1-2; 7 bases are shared with TRBD1. Germline CDR1 and CDR2: KGHDR and SFDVKD. CDR3 length: 14 amino acids. The V segment lost 0 bases and the J segment 6 bases; nucleotides outside the gene matches: 3. CDR3 sequence: CATSDLRQGHGYTF. CDR3 bases: TGTGCCACCAGTGATTTGCGACAGGGACATGGCTACACCTTC.

The J gene is TRBJ2-3, the V gene TRBV2, with 9 positions matching TRBD1. Germline V gene lookup returns CDR1 SNHLY and CDR2 FYNNEI. The CDR3 covers 18 residues. V lost 5 bases to trimming and J lost 1 base; unmatched junction nucleotides: 13. The CDR3 DNA reads as TGTGCCAGCAGTACCAACACCCGGGACAGGGTCGGCACAGATACGCAGTATTTT. Translating it yields CASSTNTRDRVGTDTQYF.

The sample holds one count of this clone. The V and J genes are TRBV2 and TRBJ2-6; D may be TRBD2 (5 bases). Germline V gene sequence: CDR1 SNHLY, CDR2 FYNNEI. With 7 bases removed from V and 4 bases from J, the gap between germline ends came to 14 bases. The CDR3 sequence is 15 residues long. CDR3 in amino acids: CASTKLTGGANVLTF. In DNA form, the CDR3 reads TGTGCCAGCACCAAGTTAACGGGAGGGGCCAACGTCCTGACTTTC.

The rearrangement uses TRBV2 and TRBJ1-1, with TRBD1 matching over 9 bases. V was clipped by 7 bases and J by 11 bases; unmatched bases: 5. Germline V lookup: CDR1 SNHLY, CDR2 FYNNEI. The CDR3 totals 11 residues. The DNA for the CDR3 is TGTGCCAGCACTGGGGACAGGGTCGCTTTCTTT. This encodes CASTGDRVAFF.

The chain uses TRBV7-8 and TRBJ1-2; 9 bases agree with TRBD1. The CDR3 totals 15 residues. CDR1 SGHVS and CDR2 FQNEAQ come from the germline V gene. The trim removed 0 bases at V and 7 bases at J, leaving 6 bases unmatched. CDR3 coding DNA: TGTGCCAGCAGCTTAGCGCCACAGGGGGCAACTGGCTACACCTTC. As protein: CASSLAPQGATGYTF. Variable domain in full (rest from reference TRBV7-8 and TRBJ1-2): GAGVSQSPRYKVAKRGQDVALRCDPISGHVSLFWYQQALGQGPEFLTYFQNEAQLDKSGLPSDRFFAERPEGSVSTLKIQRTQQEDSAVYLCASSLAPQGATGYTFGSGTRLTVV.

This clone has only a few counts. J is TRBJ1-2 and V is TRBV19; maybe TRBD1 (5 bases). The CDR3 is 15 amino acids. Trimming took off 8 bases at V and 0 bases at J, with 16 bases between the two ends. Per germline, CDR1 LNHDA and CDR2 SQIVND (reference sequence). CDR3 loop: CASWVGAGSNYGYTF. The CDR3 region has the DNA TGTGCCAGTTGGGTAGGGGCAGGATCTAACTATGGCTACACCTTC.

This clone was counted once. The chain recombines TRBV7-9 with TRBJ1-1; D not certain. The CDR3 totals 11 residues. The V end lost 5 bases, the J end lost 11 bases, and 12 bases lay between the germline ends. Germline values: CDR1 SEHNR, CDR2 FQNEAQ (reference sequence). DNA of the CDR3: TGTGCCAGCAGCCCCCAGAGGGAGGCTTTCTTT. This encodes CASSPQREAFF.

The V call is TRBV4-1, the J call TRBJ1-6, with 7 bases that match TRBD1. V shed 1 base, J shed 12 bases, and the junction held 3 bases outside the gene matches. The CDR3 extends over 13 amino acids. Per the germline V gene, CDR1 is MGHRA and CDR2 is YSYEKL. The CDR3 sequence: CASSQVRGLPLHF. The DNA of the CDR3 is TGCGCCAGCAGCCAAGTCAGGGGGTTACCCCTCCACTTT.

Only a few counts were recorded for this clone. Other nucleotide sequences from this sample produce the same CDR3. The rearrangement joins TRBV3-1 (or the pseudogene TRBV3-2) to TRBJ2-3, with D maybe TRBD2 (5 bases). CDR3 size: 15 residues. Trimming removed 0 bases at V and 2 bases at J, with 9 bases between. CDR1 LGHDT and CDR2 YNNKEL come from the germline V gene (reference sequence). This CDR3 is CASSQDPGITDTQYF. In nucleotides, the CDR3 is TGTGCCAGCAGCCAAGATCCCGGGATCACAGATACGCAGTATTTT.

The genes are TRBV12-3 or TRBV12-4 and TRBJ1-5; TRBD1 is a possible D gene (6 bases). V was cut by 3 bases and J by 6 bases, with 6 bases left in between. CDR3 length: 12 amino acids. Here the CDR3 reads CASSFRGQPQHF. The CDR3 coding sequence is TGTGCCAGCAGTTTCAGGGGTCAGCCCCAGCATTTT.

The rearrangement joins TRBV18 to TRBJ1-1; TRBD1 might be the D (6 bases). CDR3 size: 13 residues. Trimming removed 4 bases from V and 3 bases from J, with 9 bases in between. Germline V lookup: CDR1 KGHSH, CDR2 LQKENI. The CDR3, as DNA: TGTGCCAGCTCACAACAGGGCGACACTGAAGCTTTCTTT. Residues: CASSQQGDTEAFF.

The chain has TRBV27 and TRBJ1-5, with a possible D match to TRBD1 (6 bases). This CDR3 region has 13 residues. V was shortened by 5 bases and J by 5 bases, with 10 bases between the two germline ends. Germline V gene lookup returns CDR1 MNHEY and CDR2 SMNVEV (reference sequence). CDR3 sequence: CASSKDRDQPQHF. Written as DNA, the CDR3 is TGTGCCAGCAGTAAGGACAGAGATCAGCCCCAGCATTTT.

The CDR3 coding sequence is TGTGCCTGGAGTGCGGCCCGCCGGGTAGAGGGCTACACCTTC. Amino acids: CAWSAARRVEGYTF. The chain combines TRBV30 with TRBJ1-2, with no clear D. The CDR3 contains 14 residues. Germline V gene sequence: CDR1 GTSNPN, CDR2 SVGIG (reference sequence). V lost 1 base, J lost 8 bases, and 17 bases lay in between. Supplemented by reference TRBV30 and TRBJ1-2, the full variable domain reads SQTIHQWPATLVQPVGSPLSLECTVEGTSNPNLYWYRQAAGRGLQLLFYSVGIGQISSEVPQNLSASRPQDRQFILSSKKLLLSDSGFYLCAWSAARRVEGYTFGSGTRLTVV.

The chain employs TRBV18 and TRBJ1-2; possibly TRBD1 for D (5 bases). The V end lost 3 bases, the J end lost 1 base, and 18 bases lay between the germline ends. CDR1 is KGHSH and CDR2 is LQKENI in the germline V gene. This CDR3 has 17 amino acids. DNA for the CDR3: TGTGCCAGCTCACCGCGGCAGGGAAGGGGACTTAACTATGGCTACACCTTC. Its protein product is CASSPRQGRGLNYGYTF. The full variable domain, rest sourced from reference TRBV18 and TRBJ1-2, is NAGVMQNPRHLVRRRGQEARLRCSPMKGHSHVYWYRQLPEEGLKFMVYLQKENIIDESGMPKERFSAEFPKEGPSILRIQQVVRGDSAAYFCASSPRQGRGLNYGYTFGSGTRLTVV.

V gene TRBV27 combines with J gene TRBJ1-2, with TRBD1 identical over 7 bases. J was trimmed by 4 bases and V by 5 bases; bases with no gene match: 10. The CDR3 is 15 amino acids. Germline V gives CDR1 MNHEY, CDR2 SMNVEV (reference sequence). The CDR3 loop reads CASSTLPGTAYGYTF. CDR3 in DNA: TGTGCCAGCAGTACCTTACCAGGGACAGCCTATGGCTACACCTTC.

The chain joins TRBV10-1 to TRBJ2-1; possible D gene TRBD2, 5 bases. The CDR3 has 14 amino acids. The V gene's germline CDR1 is WNHNN and CDR2 SYGVQD (reference sequence). V shed 4 bases and J shed 10 bases, with 17 bases lying between them. CDR3 DNA sequence: TGCGCCAGCAGTGCTCTGAGAGGGCGACGCGAGCAGTTCTTC. Protein: CASSALRGRREQFF.

The chain carries TRBV30 and TRBJ2-7, with 9 positions matching TRBD1. The CDR3 length is 13 residues. V lost 7 bases, J lost 2 bases, and 6 bases stayed unmatched. The V gene's germline CDR1 is GTSNPN and CDR2 SVGIG (reference sequence). Written as DNA, the CDR3 is TGTGCCTCCCGGCGACAGGGGGCCTACGAGCAGTACTTC. Translating it yields CASRRQGAYEQYF.

V usage is TRBV12-3 or TRBV12-4 and J usage is TRBJ1-6, with D uncertain. Trimming removed 6 bases at V and 11 bases at J, with 11 bases between. The CDR3 sequence is 12 residues long. The CDR3 sequence is CASSPGMPPLHF. The CDR3 DNA follows: TGTGCCAGCAGCCCCGGGATGCCACCCCTCCACTTT.

The chain recombines TRBV15 with TRBJ2-2; TRBD2 might be the D (5 bases). CDR3 length: 15 amino acids. Germline V lookup: CDR1 LNHNV, CDR2 YYDKDF (reference sequence). V was shortened by 6 bases and J by 4 bases, with 15 bases between the two germline ends. The CDR3 nucleotides are TGTGCCACCAGGGTTCTGGGTGGGAGCACCGGGGAGCTGTTTTTT. This translates into CATRVLGGSTGELFF.

The genes are TRBV5-4 and TRBJ1-2, with D uncertain. This CDR3 is built from 12 residues. Germline values: CDR1 SGHNT, CDR2 YYREEE (reference sequence). V was clipped by 4 bases and J by 2 bases, with 6 bases between them. The CDR3 nucleotides read TGTGCCAGCAGCCCCGGGAACTATGGCTACACCTTC. The encoded protein is CASSPGNYGYTF.

The chain combines TRBV19 with TRBJ1-2; maybe TRBD1 (5 bases). CDR3 length: 14 amino acids. In germline, CDR1 is LNHDA, CDR2 SQIVND (reference sequence). V was cut by 3 bases and J by 1 base, with 9 bases left in between. The CDR3 reads CASSIGRVNYGYTF. In DNA, the CDR3 is TGTGCCAGTAGTATTGGCAGGGTTAACTATGGCTACACCTTC.

CDR3 bases: TGTGCCAGCAGCTTATCGACGTCATGGGGACAGGGTGGTTCACCCCTCCACTTT. This codes for CASSLSTSWGQGGSPLHF. The V and J genes are TRBV7-4 and TRBJ1-6; 9 nucleotides agree with TRBD1. Trimming at V came to 2 bases and at J to 9 bases, leaving 14 bases not matched to a gene. The germline CDR1 and CDR2 sequences are SGHVT and SQSDAQ. The length of the CDR3 is 18 residues.

This chain joins TRBV3-1 (or the pseudogene TRBV3-2) and TRBJ2-1, with 10 bases aligning to TRBD2. In germline, CDR1 is LGHDT, CDR2 YNNKEL (reference sequence). J lost 10 bases, V lost 1 base, and 10 bases had no gene match. This CDR3 has 16 residues. The CDR3: CASSQGGLAGAGEQFF. DNA for the CDR3: TGTGCCAGCAGCCAAGGAGGGCTAGCGGGGGCCGGGGAGCAGTTCTTC.

The genes are TRBV30 and TRBJ1-2; maybe TRBD1 (6 bases). CDR1 is GTSNPN, CDR2 SVGIG, per germline (reference sequence). This CDR3 is built from 12 residues. Trimming removed 2 bases from V and 4 bases from J, with 8 bases in between. CDR3 nucleotides: TGTGCCTGGAGTTTGACAGGCTATGGCTACACCTTC. This gives the protein CAWSLTGYGYTF. Supplemented by reference TRBV30 and TRBJ1-2, the full variable domain reads SQTIHQWPATLVQPVGSPLSLECTVEGTSNPNLYWYRQAAGRGLQLLFYSVGIGQISSEVPQNLSASRPQDRQFILSSKKLLLSDSGFYLCAWSLTGYGYTFGSGTRLTVV.